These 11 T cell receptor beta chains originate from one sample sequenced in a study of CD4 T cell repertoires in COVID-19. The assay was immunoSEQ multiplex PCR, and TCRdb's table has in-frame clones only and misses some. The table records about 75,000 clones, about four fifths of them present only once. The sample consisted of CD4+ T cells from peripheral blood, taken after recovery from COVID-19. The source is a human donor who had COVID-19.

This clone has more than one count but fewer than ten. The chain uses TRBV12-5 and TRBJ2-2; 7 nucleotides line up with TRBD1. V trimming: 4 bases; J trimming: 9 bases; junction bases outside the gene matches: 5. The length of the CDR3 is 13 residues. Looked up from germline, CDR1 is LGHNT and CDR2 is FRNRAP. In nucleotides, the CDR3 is TGTGCTAGTGGTTCCGAGACAGGGAGGGAGCTGTTTTTT. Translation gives CASGSETGRELFF.

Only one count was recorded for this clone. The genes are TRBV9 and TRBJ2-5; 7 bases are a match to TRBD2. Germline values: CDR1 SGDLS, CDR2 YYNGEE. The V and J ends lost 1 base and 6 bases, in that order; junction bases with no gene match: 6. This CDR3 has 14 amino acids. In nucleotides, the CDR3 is TGTGCCAGCAGCGTATCCGGGGGGATGAAGACCCAGTACTTC. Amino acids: CASSVSGGMKTQYF.

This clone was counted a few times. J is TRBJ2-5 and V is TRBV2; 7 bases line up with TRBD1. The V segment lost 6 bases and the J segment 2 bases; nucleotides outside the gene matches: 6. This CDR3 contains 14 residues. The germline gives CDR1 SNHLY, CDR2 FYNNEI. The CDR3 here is CASRVGQMQETQYF. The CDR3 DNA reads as TGTGCCAGCAGGGTGGGACAGATGCAAGAGACCCAGTACTTC. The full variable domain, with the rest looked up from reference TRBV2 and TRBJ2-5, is EPEVTQTPSHQVTQMGQEVILRCVPISNHLYFYWYRQILGQKVEFLVSFYNNEISEKSEIFDDQFSVERPDGSNFTLKIRSTKLEDSAMYFCASRVGQMQETQYFGPGTRLLVL.

Written as DNA, the CDR3 is TGTGCCAGCTCGCCTCCTGGGACAGGGTCCAACATTCAGTACTTC. Translating it yields CASSPPGTGSNIQYF. The V gene is TRBV18, the J gene TRBJ2-4; 9 bases map to TRBD1. The CDR3 has 15 amino acids. CDR1 and CDR2 (germline): KGHSH, LQKENI. J lost 7 bases, V lost 6 bases, and 10 bases had no gene match. The variable domain in full, with the rest retrieved from reference TRBV18 and TRBJ2-4, is NAGVMQNPRHLVRRRGQEARLRCSPMKGHSHVYWYRQLPEEGLKFMVYLQKENIIDESGMPKERFSAEFPKEGPSILRIQQVVRGDSAAYFCASSPPGTGSNIQYFGAGTRLSVL.

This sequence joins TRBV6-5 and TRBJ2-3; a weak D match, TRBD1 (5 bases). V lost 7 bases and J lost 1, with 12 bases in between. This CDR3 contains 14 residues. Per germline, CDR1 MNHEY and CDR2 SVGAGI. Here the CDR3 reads CASNGRVGTDTQYF. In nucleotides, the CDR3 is TGTGCCAGCAACGGCAGGGTGGGCACAGATACGCAGTATTTT.

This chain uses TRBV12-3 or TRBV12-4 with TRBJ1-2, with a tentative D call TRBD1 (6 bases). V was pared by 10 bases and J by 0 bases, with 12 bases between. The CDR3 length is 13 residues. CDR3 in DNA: TGTGCCACCCAGACAGGCCCTAACTATGGCTACACCTTC. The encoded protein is CATQTGPNYGYTF.

CDR3 residues: CATSDPDKGGFTGELFF. The CDR3 DNA sequence: TGTGCCACCAGTGATCCCGACAAGGGAGGGTTCACCGGGGAGCTGTTTTTT. V usage is TRBV24-1 and J usage is TRBJ2-2, with TRBD2 identical over 7 bases. CDR1 KGHDR and CDR2 SFDVKD come from the germline V gene. With 3 bases clipped from V and 4 bases from J, the junction kept 10 bases outside the gene matches. This CDR3 contains 17 residues.

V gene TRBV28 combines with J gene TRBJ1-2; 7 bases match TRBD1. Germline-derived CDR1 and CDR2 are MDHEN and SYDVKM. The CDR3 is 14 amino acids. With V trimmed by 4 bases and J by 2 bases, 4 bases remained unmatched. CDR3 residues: CASSSGTVNYGYTF. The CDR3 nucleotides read TGTGCCAGCAGTTCCGGGACAGTCAACTATGGCTACACCTTC.

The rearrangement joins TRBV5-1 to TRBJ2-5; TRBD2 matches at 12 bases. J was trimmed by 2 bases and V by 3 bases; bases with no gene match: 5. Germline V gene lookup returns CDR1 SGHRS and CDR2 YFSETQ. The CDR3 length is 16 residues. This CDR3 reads CASSSSGGATQETQYF. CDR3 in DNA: TGCGCCAGCAGCTCTAGCGGGGGGGCAACACAAGAGACCCAGTACTTC.

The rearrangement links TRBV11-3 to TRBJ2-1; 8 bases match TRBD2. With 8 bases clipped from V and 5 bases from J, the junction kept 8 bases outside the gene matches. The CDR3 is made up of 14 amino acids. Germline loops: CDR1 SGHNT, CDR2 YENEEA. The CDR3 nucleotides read TGTGCCAGCGGCATAACGGGAGGGCACAATGAGCAGTTCTTC. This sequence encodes CASGITGGHNEQFF.

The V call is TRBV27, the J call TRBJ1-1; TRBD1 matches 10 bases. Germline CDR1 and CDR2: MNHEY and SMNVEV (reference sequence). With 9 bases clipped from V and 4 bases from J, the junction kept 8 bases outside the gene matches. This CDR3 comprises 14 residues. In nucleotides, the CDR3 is TGTGCCAGTAGTCCGACAGGGGGCCGCACTGAAGCTTTCTTT. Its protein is CASSPTGGRTEAFF.